One sample yielded the 20 T cell receptor beta chains listed below, sequenced in a study of T cells in Graves' hyperthyroidism and ophthalmopathy. RNA transcripts yielded amplified TCR beta CDR3 regions. A first-round RT-PCR of the TCR CDR3 used the HTBI primer set. TCRdb processed the multiplex PCR reads anew with MiXCR; each CDR3 protein has one entry. The table has roughly 740,000 distinct CDR3 sequences, about a sixth seen once. Sequencing used blood. Source of these receptors: a young man with Graves' hyperthyroidism.

This clonotype has at least ten counts. This chain links TRBV20-1 with TRBJ1-2; D is perhaps TRBD1 (6 bases). The V end lost 5 bases, the J end lost 8 bases, and 15 bases lay between the germline ends. This CDR3 has 12 residues. Germline CDR1 and CDR2: DFQATT and SNEGSKA (reference sequence). This CDR3 is CSAVQGGSGYTF. The CDR3 DNA reads as TGCAGTGCTGTACAGGGTGGTAGCGGCTACACCTTC.

This clonotype was seen repeatedly, ten times or more. The rearrangement joins TRBV7-8 to TRBJ2-5; a weak D match, TRBD2 (5 bases). Germline-derived CDR1 and CDR2 are SGHVS and FQNEAQ. V lost 5 bases, J lost 2 bases, and 12 bases lay in between. The CDR3 consists of 14 residues. This CDR3 is CASSRGRAQETQYF. CDR3 nucleotides: TGTGCCAGCAGCCGCGGGCGCGCACAAGAGACCCAGTACTTC.

This clonotype was detected a few times. The rearrangement links TRBV12-3 or TRBV12-4 to TRBJ2-5, with TRBD2 as a possible D gene (6 bases). Trimming removed 3 bases from V and 0 bases from J, with 8 bases in between. The CDR3 is 14 amino acids. Here the CDR3 reads CASSFGTHQETQYF. CDR3 nucleotide sequence: TGTGCCAGCAGTTTTGGGACTCACCAAGAGACCCAGTACTTC.

This clonotype occurred a few times. In DNA, the CDR3 is TGTGCCAGCAGCGTAGTCGGAGGGGGCACAGATACGCAGTATTTT. It is translated as CASSVVGGGTDTQYF. The rearrangement joins TRBV9 to TRBJ2-3; weak D call: TRBD2 (6 bases). The CDR3 contains 15 residues. V was clipped by 0 bases and J by 1 base, with 9 bases between them. The germline CDR1 and CDR2 sequences are SGDLS and YYNGEE.

This chain connects TRBV12-3 or TRBV12-4 to TRBJ2-7; 11 bases are shared with TRBD2. The trim removed 6 bases at V and 0 bases at J, leaving 4 bases unmatched. There are 15 residues in the CDR3. CDR3 sequence reads: CASRPTSGSSYEQYF. CDR3 DNA sequence: TGTGCCAGCAGGCCAACTAGCGGGAGCTCCTACGAGCAGTACTTC.

This clonotype was picked up a small number of times. The chain employs TRBV12-5 and TRBJ1-5; D remains unclear. The CDR3 has 12 residues. Germline lookup yields CDR1 LGHNT and CDR2 FRNRAP. Trimming left V 4 bases short and J 4 bases short, with 5 bases between. The CDR3 loop reads CASGWDNQPQHF. CDR3 nucleotide sequence: TGTGCTAGTGGTTGGGATAATCAGCCCCAGCATTTT.

With respect to this clonotype: At one of its ends the junction is not consistent with the germline gene, which may arise from a read error. The V gene is TRBV4-1, the J gene TRBJ2-5; tentatively, D is TRBD2 (6 bases). Germline V gives CDR1 MGHRA, CDR2 YSYEKL. The CDR3 has 19 residues. The CDR3 sequence: CASSQDHLTWAAGQETQYF. CDR3 DNA: TGTGCCAGCAGCCAAGACCACCTGACGTGGGCGGCGGGGCAAGAGACCCAGTACTTC.

V is TRBV6-1 and J is TRBJ1-5; D not resolved. V was cut by 7 bases and J by 7 bases, with 17 bases left in between. This CDR3 spans 14 amino acids. Looked up from germline, CDR1 is MNHNS and CDR2 is SASEGT. The CDR3 DNA reads TGTGCCAGCACCACAGTTTGGGGAGAACAGCCCCAGCATTTT. Translation gives CASTTVWGEQPQHF.

This clonotype has just a few counts. This chain connects TRBV20-1 to TRBJ2-5, with 7 positions matching TRBD1. V shed 6 bases and J 4 bases; nucleotides not matched to a gene: 5. CDR1 is DFQATT, CDR2 SNEGSKA, per germline (reference sequence). The CDR3 is 12 amino acids. For the CDR3, the DNA is TGCAGTGCGGGGACAGACCGAGAGACCCAGTACTTC. It yields the protein CSAGTDRETQYF.

This chain links TRBV11-2 with TRBJ2-7; 10 bases are shared with TRBD2. Unmatched junction bases numbered 12, after V lost 4 bases and J lost 3 bases. CDR1 and CDR2 from the germline V gene are SGHAT and FQNNGV. This CDR3 is built from 17 residues. CDR3 region: CASSSNPRLAGGYEQYF. CDR3 sequence (DNA): TGTGCCAGCAGCTCGAACCCTCGACTAGCGGGCGGCTACGAGCAGTACTTC.

This clonotype was seen repeatedly, ten times or more. This chain joins TRBV2 and TRBJ2-7, with D unresolved. The germline CDR1 and CDR2 sequences are SNHLY and FYNNEI. V lost 3 bases and J lost 5, with 5 bases in between. The CDR3 sequence is 11 residues long. Here the CDR3 reads CASSDGDEQYF. The CDR3 region has the DNA TGTGCCAGCAGTGATGGCGACGAGCAGTACTTC.

The gene calls are TRBV28 and TRBJ2-2; D possibly uses TRBD1 or TRBD2 (5 bases each). This CDR3 has 14 residues. Trimming stripped 11 bases from V and 6 bases from J, with 19 bases between. Germline-derived CDR1 and CDR2 are MDHEN and SYDVKM. The CDR3 here is CAGSGTMRPGELFF. The CDR3 DNA follows: TGTGCCGGGTCCGGGACCATGCGACCCGGGGAGCTGTTTTTT.

This clonotype was seen at least ten times. The chain employs TRBV28 and TRBJ1-6; 10 nucleotides line up with TRBD1. J gave up 9 bases and V 5 bases, and 16 bases lay outside the gene matches. CDR3 length: 18 residues. Germline V CDR1 and CDR2: MDHEN, SYDVKM. The CDR3 DNA is TGTGCCAGCAGTCCGGTGGGGGACAGGGGCCTCGCTGTTTCACCCCTCCACTTT. Translating it yields CASSPVGDRGLAVSPLHF.

This clonotype came up a few times. This chain uses TRBV15 with TRBJ1-4; D is ambiguous. Trimming stripped 0 bases from V and 4 bases from J, with 9 bases between. CDR3 length: 15 residues. Germline CDR1 is LNHNV and CDR2 is YYDKDF (reference sequence). DNA for the CDR3: TGTGCCACCAGCAGAGATTGGCAGGTTAATGAAAAACTGTTTTTT. Translation: CATSRDWQVNEKLFF.

This clonotype was counted between two and nine times. The chain employs TRBV4-2 and TRBJ2-7; possibly TRBD2 for D (7 bases). This CDR3 comprises 17 residues. CDR1 LGHNA and CDR2 YNFKEQ come from the germline V gene. V gave up 3 bases and J gave up 5 bases, with 23 bases separating them. The CDR3 sequence is CASSHAGRGRDIDEQYF. CDR3 in DNA: TGTGCCAGCAGCCATGCGGGGCGGGGGCGGGACATCGACGAGCAGTACTTC.

This chain links TRBV4-1 with TRBJ2-7; 8 bases line up with TRBD2. The ends lost 2 bases at V and 4 bases at J; junction bases unmatched: 10. The CDR3 contains 16 residues. The germline V gene encodes CDR1 MGHRA and CDR2 YSYEKL. CDR3: CASSQLDGIAGYEQYF. The CDR3 coding sequence is TGCGCCAGCAGCCAATTGGATGGTATAGCGGGGTACGAGCAGTACTTC.

This rearrangement joins TRBV18 to TRBJ2-5; no reliable D call. CDR3 length equals 14 residues. Trimming shortened V by 6 bases and J by 1 base, and 12 bases separated the two germline ends. Germline CDR1 and CDR2: KGHSH and LQKENI. As DNA, the CDR3 is TGTGCCAGCTCGCCCCAGTACACCCAAGAGACCCAGTACTTC. This encodes CASSPQYTQETQYF.

This clonotype was detected a few times. V gene TRBV13 combines with J gene TRBJ2-1, with TRBD2 identical over 10 bases. Germline V lookup: CDR1 PRHDT, CDR2 FYEKMQ (reference sequence). The CDR3 is made up of 14 amino acids. J lost 5 bases, V lost 7 bases, and 5 bases had no gene match. The DNA for the CDR3 is TGTGCCAGCACGCGGACTAGCGGAGACAATGAGCAGTTCTTC. It encodes CASTRTSGDNEQFF.

This chain links TRBV20-1 with TRBJ2-2; the match to TRBD2 covers 9 bases. This CDR3 has 14 residues. The J segment lost 4 bases and the V segment lost 6 bases, leaving 6 bases of the junction unmatched. Per germline, CDR1 DFQATT and CDR2 SNEGSKA (reference sequence). CDR3 DNA: TGCAGTGCCGTAGCGGGAGCCATCACCGGGGAGCTGTTTTTT. Its translation is CSAVAGAITGELFF.

With regard to this clonotype: This may be a read error, as it is one base from a much larger clone. The chain is built from TRBV5-6 and TRBJ2-1, with a possible D match to TRBD1 (6 bases). Germline assignment: CDR1 SGHDT and CDR2 YYEEEE. This CDR3 has 17 amino acids. V gave up 1 base and J gave up 10 bases, with 24 bases separating them. CDR3 residues: CASSLWHRVRPSGEQFF. CDR3 in DNA: TGTGCCAGCAGCTTGTGGCACAGGGTGCGACCCTCTGGCGAGCAGTTCTTC. Together with reference TRBV5-6 and TRBJ2-1, the CDR3 gives the full variable domain: DAGVTQSPTHLIKTRGQQVTLRCSPKSGHDTVSWYQQALGQGPQFIFQYYEEEERQRGNFPDRFSGHQFPNYSSELNVNALLLGDSALYLCASSLWHRVRPSGEQFFGPGTRLTVL.